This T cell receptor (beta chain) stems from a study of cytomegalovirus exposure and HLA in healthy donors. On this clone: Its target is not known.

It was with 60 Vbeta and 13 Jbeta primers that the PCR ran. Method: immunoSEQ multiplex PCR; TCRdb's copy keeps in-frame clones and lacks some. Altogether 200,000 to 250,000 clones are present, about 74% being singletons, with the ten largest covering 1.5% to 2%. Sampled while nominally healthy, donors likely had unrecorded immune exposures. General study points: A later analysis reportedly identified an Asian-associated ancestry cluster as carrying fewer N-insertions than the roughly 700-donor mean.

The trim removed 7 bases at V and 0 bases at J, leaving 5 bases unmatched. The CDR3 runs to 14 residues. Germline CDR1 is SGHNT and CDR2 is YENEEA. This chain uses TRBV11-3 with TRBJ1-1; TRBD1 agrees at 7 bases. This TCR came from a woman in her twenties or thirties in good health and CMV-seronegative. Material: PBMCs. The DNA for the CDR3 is TGTGCCAGCATCCCAGGGGGAGTGAACACTGAAGCTTTCTTT. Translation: CASIPGGVNTEAFF.